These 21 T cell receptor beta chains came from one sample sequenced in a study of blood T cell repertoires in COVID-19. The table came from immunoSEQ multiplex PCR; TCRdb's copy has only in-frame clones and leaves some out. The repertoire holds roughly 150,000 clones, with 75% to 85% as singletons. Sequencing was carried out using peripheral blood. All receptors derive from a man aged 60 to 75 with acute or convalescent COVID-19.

DNA for the CDR3: TGTGCCAGCAGCTTAGCGGGGGGGGCCTTAGGTACGCAGTATTTT. Translation: CASSLAGGALGTQYF. The chain recombines TRBV7-2 with TRBJ2-3; D might be TRBD2 (7 bases). CDR3 length: 15 residues. CDR1 SGHTA and CDR2 FQGNSA come from the germline V gene. With 0 bases removed from V and 8 bases from J, the gap between germline ends came to 15 bases.

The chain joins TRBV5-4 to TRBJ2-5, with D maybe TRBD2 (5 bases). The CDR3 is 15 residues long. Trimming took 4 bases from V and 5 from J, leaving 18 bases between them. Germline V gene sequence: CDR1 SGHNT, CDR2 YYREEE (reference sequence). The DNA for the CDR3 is TGTGCCAGCAGCCACCCAACTAGGGCGAGGGAGACCCAGTACTTC. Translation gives CASSHPTRARETQYF.

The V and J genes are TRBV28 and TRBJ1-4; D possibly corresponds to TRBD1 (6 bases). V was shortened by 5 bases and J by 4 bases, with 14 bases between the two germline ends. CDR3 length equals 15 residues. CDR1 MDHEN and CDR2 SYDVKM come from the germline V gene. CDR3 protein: CASSPIQGNNEKLFF. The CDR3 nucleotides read TGTGCCAGCAGTCCCATCCAGGGGAATAATGAAAAACTGTTTTTT.

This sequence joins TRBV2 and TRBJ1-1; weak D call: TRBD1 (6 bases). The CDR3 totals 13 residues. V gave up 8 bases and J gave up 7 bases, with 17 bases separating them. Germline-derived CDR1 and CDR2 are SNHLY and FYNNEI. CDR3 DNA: TGTGCCAGCGGGCGGGGGGCGCGTATTGAAGCTTTCTTT. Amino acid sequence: CASGRGARIEAFF.

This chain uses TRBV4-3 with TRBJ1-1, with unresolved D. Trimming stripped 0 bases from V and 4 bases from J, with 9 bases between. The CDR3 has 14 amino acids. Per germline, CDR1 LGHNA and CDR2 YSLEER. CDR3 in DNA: TGCGCCAGCAGCCAAGATTGGAGTGGCACTGAAGCTTTCTTT. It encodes CASSQDWSGTEAFF.

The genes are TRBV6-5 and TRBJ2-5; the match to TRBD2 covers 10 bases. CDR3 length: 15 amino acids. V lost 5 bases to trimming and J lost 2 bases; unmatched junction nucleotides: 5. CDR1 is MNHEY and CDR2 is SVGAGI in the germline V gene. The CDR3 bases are TGTGCCAGCAGTCACAAAGCGGGGGGGCAAGAGACCCAGTACTTC. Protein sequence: CASSHKAGGQETQYF.

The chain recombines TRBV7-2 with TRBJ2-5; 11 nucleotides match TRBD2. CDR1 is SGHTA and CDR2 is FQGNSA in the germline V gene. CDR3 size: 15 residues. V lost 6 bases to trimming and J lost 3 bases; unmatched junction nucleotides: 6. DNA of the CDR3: TGTGCCAGCAGTTTTACTAGCGGGAGAGAAGAGACCCAGTACTTC. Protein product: CASSFTSGREETQYF.

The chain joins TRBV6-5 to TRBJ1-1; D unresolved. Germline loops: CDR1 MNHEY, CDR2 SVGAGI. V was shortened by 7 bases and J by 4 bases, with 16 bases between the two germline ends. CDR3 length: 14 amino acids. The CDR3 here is CASTKRRESTEAFF. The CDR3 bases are TGTGCCAGCACCAAGCGGCGAGAGAGCACTGAAGCTTTCTTT.

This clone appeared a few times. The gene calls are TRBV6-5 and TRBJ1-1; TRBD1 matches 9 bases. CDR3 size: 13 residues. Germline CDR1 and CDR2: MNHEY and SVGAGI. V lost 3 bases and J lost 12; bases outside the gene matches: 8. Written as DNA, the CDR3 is TGTGCCAGCAGTTATAACCTACAGGGGGCACCTTTCTTT. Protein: CASSYNLQGAPFF.

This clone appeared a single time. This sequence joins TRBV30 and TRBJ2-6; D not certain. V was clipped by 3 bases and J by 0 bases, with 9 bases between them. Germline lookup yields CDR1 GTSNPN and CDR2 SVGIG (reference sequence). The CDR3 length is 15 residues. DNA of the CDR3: TGTGCCTGGAGCACAGCTTCCTCTGGGGCCAACGTCCTGACTTTC. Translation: CAWSTASSGANVLTF.

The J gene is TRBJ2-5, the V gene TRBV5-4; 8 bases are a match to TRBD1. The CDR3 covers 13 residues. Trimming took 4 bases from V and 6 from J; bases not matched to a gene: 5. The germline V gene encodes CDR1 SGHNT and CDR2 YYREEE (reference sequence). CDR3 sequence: CASSRGQEKTQYF. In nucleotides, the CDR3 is TGTGCCAGCAGCCGGGGACAGGAAAAGACCCAGTACTTC.

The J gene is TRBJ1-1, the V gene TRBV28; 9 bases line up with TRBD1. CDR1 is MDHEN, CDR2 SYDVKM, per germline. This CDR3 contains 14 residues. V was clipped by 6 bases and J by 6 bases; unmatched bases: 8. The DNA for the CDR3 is TGTGCCAGCAGGACGGGACAGGGTTGGTCTGAAGCTTTCTTT. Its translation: CASRTGQGWSEAFF.

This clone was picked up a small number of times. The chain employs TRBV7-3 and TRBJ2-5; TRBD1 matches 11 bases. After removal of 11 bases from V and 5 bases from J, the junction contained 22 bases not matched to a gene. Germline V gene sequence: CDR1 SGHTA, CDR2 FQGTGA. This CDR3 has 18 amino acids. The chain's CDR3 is CARLHTIRTGGFEETQYF. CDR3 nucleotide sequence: TGTGCCCGCCTCCACACGATCCGGACAGGGGGCTTTGAGGAGACCCAGTACTTC.

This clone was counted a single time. This chain's CDR3 is CASSSPSLAKNIQYF. CDR3 coding DNA: TGTGCCAGCAGTTCCCCTTCACTAGCCAAAAACATTCAGTACTTC. The gene calls are TRBV6-5 and TRBJ2-4; D gene unclear. This CDR3 comprises 15 residues. V dropped 4 bases and J dropped 0 bases, with 10 bases sitting between them. Germline assignment: CDR1 MNHEY and CDR2 SVGAGI.

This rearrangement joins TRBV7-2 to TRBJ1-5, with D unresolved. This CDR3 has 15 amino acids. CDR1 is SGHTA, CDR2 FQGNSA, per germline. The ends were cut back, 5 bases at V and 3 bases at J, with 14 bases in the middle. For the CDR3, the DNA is TGTGCCAGCAGCCCCTTTCCCGGAGACAATCAGCCCCAGCATTTT. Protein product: CASSPFPGDNQPQHF.

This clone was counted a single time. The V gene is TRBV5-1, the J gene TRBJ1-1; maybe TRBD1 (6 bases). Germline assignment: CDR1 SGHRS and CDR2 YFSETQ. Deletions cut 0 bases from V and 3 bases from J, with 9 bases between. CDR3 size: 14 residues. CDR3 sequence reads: CASSLAGVDTEAFF. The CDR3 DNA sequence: TGCGCCAGCAGCTTGGCAGGGGTAGACACTGAAGCTTTCTTT.

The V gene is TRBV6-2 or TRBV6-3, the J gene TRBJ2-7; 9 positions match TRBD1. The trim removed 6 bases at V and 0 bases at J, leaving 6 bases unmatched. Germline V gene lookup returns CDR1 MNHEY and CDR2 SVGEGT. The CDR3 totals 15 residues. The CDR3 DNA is TGTGCCAGCAGCTTTCGACAGGGGGGCTCCTACGAGCAGTACTTC. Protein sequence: CASSFRQGGSYEQYF.

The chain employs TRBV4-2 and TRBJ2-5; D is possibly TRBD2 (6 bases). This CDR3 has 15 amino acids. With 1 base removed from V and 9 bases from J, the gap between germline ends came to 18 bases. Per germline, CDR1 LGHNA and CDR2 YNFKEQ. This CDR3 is CASSQGGNSGGAQYF. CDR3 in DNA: TGTGCCAGCAGCCAAGGAGGTAACTCCGGCGGGGCCCAGTACTTC.

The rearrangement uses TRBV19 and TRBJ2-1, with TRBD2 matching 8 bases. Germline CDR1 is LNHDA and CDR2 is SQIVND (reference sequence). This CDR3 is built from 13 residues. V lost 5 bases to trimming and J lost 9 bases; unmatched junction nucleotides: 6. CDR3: CASSGTRLGEQFF. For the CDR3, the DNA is TGTGCCAGTAGTGGGACTAGACTGGGTGAGCAGTTCTTC.

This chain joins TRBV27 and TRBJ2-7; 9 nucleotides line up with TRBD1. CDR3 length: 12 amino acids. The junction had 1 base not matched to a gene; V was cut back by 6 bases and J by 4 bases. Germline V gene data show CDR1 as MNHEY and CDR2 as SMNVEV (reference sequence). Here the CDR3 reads CASRTGGYEQYF. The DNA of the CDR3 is TGTGCCAGCAGGACAGGGGGGTACGAGCAGTACTTC.

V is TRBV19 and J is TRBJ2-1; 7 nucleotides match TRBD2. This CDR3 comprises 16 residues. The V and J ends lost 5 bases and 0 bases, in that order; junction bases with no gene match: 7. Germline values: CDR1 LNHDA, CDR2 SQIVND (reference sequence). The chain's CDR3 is CASSSRRETSYNEQFF. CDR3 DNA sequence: TGTGCCAGTAGTTCCCGGCGGGAGACCTCCTACAATGAGCAGTTCTTC.